The present T cell receptor beta chain was sequenced within a study of tissue T cells after allogeneic stem cell transplantation. Study-level results: Tissue-detected TCR repertoire was only partly captured by blood and spleen T cells.

This clone appeared a few times. Antigen specificity is unknown. Gene names are mouse gene names. Sequencing ends 1 residue short of the CDR3 end; the germline J gene provides the rest. Time point of the sample: mouse harvest day 7 after allogeneic transplant. Mouse grafts combined 10^7 T-cell-depleted bone marrow cells with 10^6 splenic CD5+ T cells. Tissues came from B6→BALB/c major-mismatch GVHD mice at day 7 or 14. The germline gives CDR1 LGHNA, CDR2 YSYQKL. This CDR3 has 14 residues. V lost 2 bases and J lost 2; bases outside the gene matches: 2. CDR3 sequences, V/J genes, frequencies and template counts came from survey-depth TCRbeta sequencing. The data were produced by immunoSEQ multiplex PCR, yet TCRdb's version contains in-frame clones alone and is incomplete. Among fewer than 10,000 clones listed, roughly half were seen once.

This TCR was sampled from a female BALB/c mouse given C57BL/6 T cells with graft-versus-host disease after an allogeneic hematopoietic cell transplant. Source material: gut tissue. This chain links TRBV2 with TRBJ1-1; 7 positions agree with TRBD1. The CDR3 region is CASSQWDSNTEVFF. CDR3 DNA (partial): TGTGCCAGCAGCCAATGGGACAGTAACACAGAAGTCTTC.